A selection of T cell receptor beta chains follows, all from one sample in a study of beta chain features in type 1 diabetes. The assay was immunoSEQ multiplex PCR, and TCRdb's table has in-frame clones only and misses some. Found here are roughly 140,000 clones, 40% to 55% of them singletons; the top ten hold around 0.45%. Sequencing was performed on Tregs from blood. These receptors were collected from a man aged 18 to 29 in good health. Both conserved end residues are part of each CDR3. The order of the fields is D gene, J gene, clone size, V gene, CDR3 protein, CDR3 DNA. A D gene is named only where the DNA matches it firmly. Clone size is not always given. Where it is, it says once, few, many or a class for expanded clones.

d_gene: TRBD2
j_gene: TRBJ2-2
abundance: .
v_gene: TRBV7-9
CDR3aa: CASSPGLAGTGELFF
CDR3nt: TGTGCCAGCAGCCCGGGACTAGCGGGGACCGGGGAGCTGTTTTTT

d_gene: TRBD1
j_gene: TRBJ1-4
abundance: .
v_gene: TRBV7-6
CDR3aa: CASSLIQGNEKLFF
CDR3nt: TGTGCCAGCAGCTTAATACAGGGGAATGAAAAACTGTTTTTT

d_gene: TRBD1
j_gene: TRBJ2-6
abundance: .
v_gene: TRBV10-3
CDR3aa: CAISMTGEANVLTF
CDR3nt: TGTGCCATCAGCATGACAGGGGAGGCCAACGTCCTGACTTTC

d_gene: .
j_gene: TRBJ1-1
abundance: few
v_gene: TRBV29-1
CDR3aa: CSVRHREAFF
CDR3nt: TGCAGCGTTCGACATAGGGAAGCTTTCTTT

d_gene: TRBD2
j_gene: TRBJ2-1
abundance: few
v_gene: TRBV7-2
CDR3aa: CASSLQGLAANNEQFF
CDR3nt: TGTGCCAGCAGCTTACAGGGACTAGCGGCGAACAATGAGCAGTTCTTC

d_gene: .
j_gene: TRBJ2-7
abundance: .
v_gene: TRBV7-2
CDR3aa: CASSLGPGYEQYF
CDR3nt: TGTGCCAGCAGCCTAGGACCGGGCTACGAGCAGTACTTC

d_gene: .
j_gene: TRBJ1-2
abundance: .
v_gene: TRBV28
CDR3aa: CASSLGPVGGYTF
CDR3nt: TGTGCCAGCAGTTTAGGGCCAGTAGGTGGCTACACCTTC

d_gene: .
j_gene: TRBJ2-5
abundance: .
v_gene: TRBV19
CDR3aa: CASSRLGQETQYF
CDR3nt: TGTGCCAGTAGTCGCCTAGGCCAAGAGACCCAGTACTTC

d_gene: .
j_gene: TRBJ1-2
abundance: few
v_gene: TRBV6-1
CDR3aa: CASSFRGGSHGYTF
CDR3nt: TGTGCCAGCAGTTTCCGGGGGGGGTCCCATGGCTACACCTTC

d_gene: TRBD1
j_gene: TRBJ1-1
abundance: .
v_gene: TRBV30
CDR3aa: CAWNFQGVVNTEAFF
CDR3nt: TGTGCCTGGAACTTTCAGGGGGTGGTGAACACTGAAGCTTTCTTT

d_gene: TRBD1
j_gene: TRBJ2-1
abundance: few
v_gene: TRBV7-9
CDR3aa: CASRRQGAYEQFF
CDR3nt: TGTGCCAGCCGAAGACAGGGGGCCTATGAGCAGTTCTTC

d_gene: .
j_gene: TRBJ2-3
abundance: .
v_gene: TRBV27
CDR3aa: CASSFGAGALTDTQYF
CDR3nt: TGTGCCAGCAGTTTTGGGGCAGGGGCCCTAACAGATACGCAGTATTTT

d_gene: TRBD2
j_gene: TRBJ2-1
abundance: .
v_gene: TRBV2
CDR3aa: CASSGLAVYNEQFF
CDR3nt: TGTGCCAGCAGTGGACTAGCGGTATACAATGAGCAGTTCTTC

d_gene: .
j_gene: TRBJ2-3
abundance: few
v_gene: TRBV29-1
CDR3aa: CSSGLTDTQYF
CDR3nt: TGCAGCTCCGGTCTCACAGATACGCAGTATTTT

d_gene: .
j_gene: TRBJ2-3
abundance: few
v_gene: TRBV9
CDR3aa: CASSWGGNPLSDTQYF
CDR3nt: TGTGCCAGCAGCTGGGGCGGAAACCCATTATCGGATACGCAGTATTTT

d_gene: TRBD2
j_gene: TRBJ2-1
abundance: few
v_gene: TRBV7-7
CDR3aa: CASSLDAGEEQFF
CDR3nt: TGTGCTAGCAGCTTAGATGCGGGGGAAGAGCAGTTCTTC

d_gene: .
j_gene: TRBJ2-7
abundance: .
v_gene: TRBV9
CDR3aa: CASSVDPTRGEQYF
CDR3nt: TGTGCCAGCAGCGTAGATCCTACTCGAGGCGAGCAGTACTTC

d_gene: TRBD1
j_gene: TRBJ1-5
abundance: .
v_gene: TRBV19
CDR3aa: CASSHTLGTGNQPQHF
CDR3nt: TGTGCCAGTAGCCATACACTTGGGACAGGGAATCAGCCCCAGCATTTT

d_gene: .
j_gene: TRBJ1-5
abundance: .
v_gene: TRBV7-2
CDR3aa: CASSLGPWRNSNQPQHF
CDR3nt: TGTGCCAGCAGCTTAGGGCCTTGGAGGAATAGCAATCAGCCCCAGCATTTT

d_gene: TRBD2
j_gene: TRBJ2-7
abundance: .
v_gene: TRBV6-6
CDR3aa: CASNRKAGRDYEQYF
CDR3nt: TGTGCCAGCAACCGGAAAGCAGGGAGGGACTACGAGCAGTACTTC

d_gene: TRBD1
j_gene: TRBJ1-4
abundance: .
v_gene: TRBV7-9
CDR3aa: CASSFGTGDEKLFF
CDR3nt: TGTGCCAGCAGCTTCGGGACAGGGGACGAAAAACTGTTTTTT

d_gene: TRBD1
j_gene: TRBJ1-2
abundance: .
v_gene: TRBV4-3
CDR3aa: CASSQVETGWDYGYTF
CDR3nt: TGCGCCAGCAGCCAAGTGGAGACAGGGTGGGACTATGGCTACACCTTC

d_gene: TRBD2
j_gene: TRBJ2-5
abundance: .
v_gene: TRBV9
CDR3aa: CASSVVGLAGQETQYF
CDR3nt: TGTGCCAGCAGCGTAGTTGGCCTAGCGGGTCAAGAGACCCAGTACTTC

d_gene: .
j_gene: TRBJ1-1
abundance: few
v_gene: TRBV18
CDR3aa: CASSGTNRVNTEAFF
CDR3nt: TGTGCCAGCTCAGGAACAAACAGGGTGAACACTGAAGCTTTCTTT

d_gene: TRBD1
j_gene: TRBJ1-2
abundance: few
v_gene: TRBV28
CDR3aa: CASFTGQINYGYTF
CDR3nt: TGTGCCAGTTTTACGGGACAGATTAACTATGGCTACACCTTC

d_gene: .
j_gene: TRBJ2-7
abundance: few
v_gene: TRBV4-2
CDR3aa: CASSPRTGYYEQYF
CDR3nt: TGTGCCAGCAGCCCACGAACAGGGTACTACGAGCAGTACTTC

d_gene: .
j_gene: TRBJ2-2
abundance: .
v_gene: TRBV7-2
CDR3aa: CASNSRRVGELFF
CDR3nt: TGTGCCAGCAACTCCAGGAGGGTCGGGGAGCTGTTTTTT

d_gene: TRBD1
j_gene: TRBJ2-1
abundance: .
v_gene: TRBV7-9
CDR3aa: CASSPDRGQTSYNEQFF
CDR3nt: TGTGCCAGCAGCCCGGACAGGGGACAAACTTCCTACAATGAGCAGTTCTTC

d_gene: TRBD1
j_gene: TRBJ1-2
abundance: .
v_gene: TRBV7-3
CDR3aa: CASSPSAGTGYGYTF
CDR3nt: TGTGCCAGCAGCCCCTCAGCCGGGACAGGGTATGGCTACACCTTC

d_gene: .
j_gene: TRBJ1-1
abundance: few
v_gene: TRBV5-1
CDR3aa: CASSLEQNTEAFF
CDR3nt: TGCGCCAGCAGCTTGGAACAGAACACTGAAGCTTTCTTT

d_gene: TRBD2
j_gene: TRBJ2-2
abundance: .
v_gene: TRBV10-3
CDR3aa: CAIKQRGGSGELFF
CDR3nt: TGTGCCATCAAACAGCGGGGGGGGTCCGGGGAGCTGTTTTTT

d_gene: TRBD1
j_gene: TRBJ2-5
abundance: .
v_gene: TRBV2
CDR3aa: CASTAQGGKTQYF
CDR3nt: TGTGCCAGCACCGCACAGGGGGGTAAGACCCAGTACTTC

d_gene: .
j_gene: TRBJ2-2
abundance: few
v_gene: TRBV19
CDR3aa: CASTPLGGLNTGELFF
CDR3nt: TGTGCCAGTACCCCTCTGGGGGGATTGAACACCGGGGAGCTGTTTTTT

d_gene: .
j_gene: TRBJ1-2
abundance: .
v_gene: TRBV6-6
CDR3aa: CASSLNRDTHYGYTF
CDR3nt: TGTGCCAGCAGCCTCAACCGGGACACCCACTATGGCTACACCTTC

d_gene: TRBD2
j_gene: TRBJ2-3
abundance: .
v_gene: TRBV7-2
CDR3aa: CASSPVVAGGNTQYF
CDR3nt: TGTGCCAGCAGCCCGGTTGTTGCGGGAGGCAATACGCAGTATTTT

d_gene: .
j_gene: TRBJ2-1
abundance: once
v_gene: TRBV5-6
CDR3aa: CASSLKGQHNEQFF
CDR3nt: TGTGCCAGCAGCTTGAAGGGGCAGCACAATGAGCAGTTCTTC

d_gene: .
j_gene: TRBJ2-4
abundance: few
v_gene: TRBV25-1
CDR3aa: CASSWKATLAKNIQYF
CDR3nt: TGTGCCAGCAGTTGGAAGGCGACTCTAGCCAAAAACATTCAGTACTTC

d_gene: TRBD1
j_gene: TRBJ2-3
abundance: .
v_gene: TRBV7-9
CDR3aa: CASSDRVRTDTQYF
CDR3nt: TGTGCCAGCAGTGACAGGGTTCGCACAGATACGCAGTATTTT

d_gene: .
j_gene: TRBJ1-4
abundance: .
v_gene: TRBV19
CDR3aa: CASSIHGGSATNEKLFF
CDR3nt: TGTGCCAGTAGTATCCACGGGGGTTCCGCCACTAATGAAAAACTGTTTTTT

d_gene: .
j_gene: TRBJ2-7
abundance: few
v_gene: TRBV7-8
CDR3aa: CASSFTRETVTYEQYF
CDR3nt: TGTGCCAGCAGCTTTACACGGGAGACAGTGACCTACGAGCAGTACTTC

d_gene: TRBD1
j_gene: TRBJ2-1
abundance: .
v_gene: TRBV19
CDR3aa: CASSLRDRVNEQFF
CDR3nt: TGTGCCAGTAGTCTCCGGGACAGGGTGAATGAGCAGTTCTTC

d_gene: .
j_gene: TRBJ2-7
abundance: .
v_gene: TRBV11-2
CDR3aa: CASSIGTQGFPSYEQYF
CDR3nt: TGTGCCAGCAGCATCGGGACACAAGGTTTTCCCTCCTACGAGCAGTACTTC

d_gene: .
j_gene: TRBJ2-7
abundance: .
v_gene: TRBV5-1
CDR3aa: CASSLDAASLYEQYF
CDR3nt: TGCGCCAGCAGCTTGGACGCGGCTAGCCTTTACGAGCAGTACTTC

d_gene: TRBD1
j_gene: TRBJ1-6
abundance: .
v_gene: TRBV4-2
CDR3aa: CASSQGTGVRSYNSPLHF
CDR3nt: TGTGCCAGCAGCCAAGGGACAGGGGTTCGTTCCTATAATTCACCCCTCCACTTT

d_gene: .
j_gene: TRBJ1-5
abundance: .
v_gene: TRBV6-1
CDR3aa: CASSEWRNNQPQHF
CDR3nt: TGTGCCAGCAGTGAATGGCGGAACAATCAGCCCCAGCATTTT

d_gene: TRBD2
j_gene: TRBJ2-7
abundance: .
v_gene: TRBV6-5
CDR3aa: CASSSVRLAAYEQYF
CDR3nt: TGTGCCAGCAGTTCTGTACGCCTAGCGGCCTACGAGCAGTACTTC

d_gene: .
j_gene: TRBJ2-1
abundance: .
v_gene: TRBV28
CDR3aa: CASRTGTGSLEQFF
CDR3nt: TGTGCCAGCAGGACCGGGACTGGGTCATTGGAGCAGTTCTTC

d_gene: .
j_gene: TRBJ2-1
abundance: .
v_gene: TRBV7-6
CDR3aa: CASSSLIQNEQFF
CDR3nt: TGTGCCAGCAGCTCATTAATACAAAATGAGCAGTTCTTC

d_gene: .
j_gene: TRBJ2-1
abundance: few
v_gene: TRBV18
CDR3aa: CASSPVTPGSGEQFF
CDR3nt: TGTGCCAGCTCACCGGTAACACCGGGATCGGGTGAGCAGTTCTTC